This T cell receptor beta chain originates from a study of read filtering for tumor transcriptome and immune sequencing. Study details: Patients were approximately 18 male and approximately 15 female, mean age around 67 years, range roughly 45 to 85. R-ISS stage counts were roughly 8 for I, approximately 15 for II, 7 for III.

From approximately 400 ng of RNA, a library with molecular barcoded alpha/delta and beta/gamma adaptors was made. TCRdb reprocessed the reads via MiXCR and lists one record per CDR3 protein. The table lists fewer than 45,000 distinct CDR3 sequences, roughly an eighth of them singletons. With 0 bases removed from V and 1 base from J, the gap between germline ends came to 8 bases. The CDR3 length is 15 residues. Germline lookup yields CDR1 MNHEY and CDR2 SMNVEV (reference sequence). This clonotype was seen ten or more times. The clonotype originates from a donor older than 35 with multiple myeloma. The rearrangement joins TRBV27 to TRBJ2-3; D call uncertain. The sequenced sample consisted of a population of CD138-negative cells sorted from bone marrow. The CDR3 DNA sequence: TGTGCCAGCAGTTTATCCTCTTGGGGCACAGATACGCAGTATTTT. Amino acids: CASSLSSWGTDTQYF.